Following are 15 T cell receptor beta chains from one sample sequenced in a study of PD-1 blockade in classical Hodgkin lymphoma (TCRdb year 2020). The time point label, read with the paper, signifies: cycle 2 day 1 (C2D1) of nivolumab. Every trial patient had relapsed after autologous stem cell transplantation, and cohorts A, B and C differed in prior brentuximab vedotin exposure. To prepare the library, the immunoSEQ multiplex PCR assay was applied. Imported from immuneACCESS, the table was reduced by TCRdb to in-frame sequences with V and J called. These copies leave out some clones; in studies compared against another copy, an unresolved V gene accounts for under half, and the cause of the remainder is not known. For this sample there are about 58,000 clones; about 88% appear just once. More than 5% of the sample lies in the top ten. The sample was peripheral blood mononuclear cells (PBMCs), taken before the second cycle of nivolumab. All receptors derive from a human donor with classical Hodgkin lymphoma.

This rearrangement joins TRBV6-1 to TRBJ2-7, with 8 bases that match TRBD1. The germline V gene encodes CDR1 MNHNS and CDR2 SASEGT. Trimming at V came to 11 bases and at J to 3 bases, leaving 12 bases not matched to a gene. The CDR3 loop spans 14 amino acids. The CDR3 DNA reads TGTGCCTCCCAAGGAGGGGACAGGTTCTACGAGCAGTACTTC. Translated, it gives CASQGGDRFYEQYF.

As to this clone: At the DNA level, this CDR3 is encoded by other sequences in the same sample as well. The chain recombines TRBV5-1 with TRBJ2-2; a weak D match, TRBD1 (6 bases). Germline assignment: CDR1 SGHRS and CDR2 YFSETQ. The CDR3 contains 13 residues. The V end was cut by 4 bases, the J end by 5 bases, with 9 bases between. The CDR3 DNA reads TGCGCCAGCAGCCTACAGGGTACCGGGGAGCTGTTTTTT. This gives the protein CASSLQGTGELFF.

The chain uses TRBV5-4 and TRBJ2-7, with D unresolved. CDR1 SGHNT and CDR2 YYREEE come from the germline V gene (reference sequence). The CDR3 loop spans 11 amino acids. Between the trimmed V and J ends, which lost 0 bases and 6 bases, there was a span of 4 bases. CDR3 region: CASSLGGEQYF. The DNA for the CDR3 is TGTGCCAGCAGCTTGGGTGGCGAGCAGTACTTC.

The rearrangement joins TRBV5-1 to TRBJ1-2, with unresolved D. CDR1 is SGHRS and CDR2 is YFSETQ in the germline V gene. This CDR3 has 13 amino acids. Trimming stripped 0 bases from V and 4 bases from J, with 7 bases between. The CDR3 spells CASSLDHGYGYTF. CDR3 sequence (DNA): TGCGCCAGCAGCTTGGATCACGGCTATGGCTACACCTTC.

J is TRBJ1-1 and V is TRBV18, with 7 bases identical to TRBD1. The germline gives CDR1 KGHSH, CDR2 LQKENI. With V trimmed by 3 bases and J by 2 bases, 6 bases remained unmatched. The CDR3 has 15 amino acids. CDR3 DNA sequence: TGTGCCAGCTCACCGACACAGGGGACTAACACTGAAGCTTTCTTT. Protein: CASSPTQGTNTEAFF. The complete variable domain, with remaining parts taken from reference TRBV18 and TRBJ1-1, reads NAGVMQNPRHLVRRRGQEARLRCSPMKGHSHVYWYRQLPEEGLKFMVYLQKENIIDESGMPKERFSAEFPKEGPSILRIQQVVRGDSAAYFCASSPTQGTNTEAFFGQGTRLTVV.

This clone appeared once. This chain links TRBV9 with TRBJ1-2; D is ambiguous. This CDR3 is 12 amino acids long. Trimming shortened V by 4 bases and J by 6 bases, and 10 bases separated the two germline ends. Germline lookup yields CDR1 SGDLS and CDR2 YYNGEE. The DNA of the CDR3 is TGTGCCAGCAGCCCGGACCCTAATGGCTACACCTTC. Translating gives CASSPDPNGYTF.

The rearrangement uses TRBV7-9 and TRBJ2-4, with D possibly being TRBD1 (5 bases). Germline V gene sequence: CDR1 SEHNR, CDR2 FQNEAQ (reference sequence). This CDR3 has 14 amino acids. V was shortened by 1 base and J by 8 bases, with 12 bases between the two germline ends. The DNA of the CDR3 is TGTGCCAGCAGCTTAGGGCAGGGTGGAGACATTCAGTACTTC. As protein: CASSLGQGGDIQYF.

The chain carries TRBV6-6 and TRBJ1-4; weak D call: TRBD1 (5 bases). The CDR3 consists of 16 residues. With 6 bases removed from V and 4 bases from J, the gap between germline ends came to 18 bases. The V gene's germline CDR1 is MNHNY and CDR2 SVGAGI (reference sequence). CDR3 DNA sequence: TGTGCCAGCAGCCGCCGGGGCGATCAGCTTAATGAAAAACTGTTTTTT. It specifies CASSRRGDQLNEKLFF.

The chain uses TRBV10-3 and TRBJ2-7, with 8 bases that match TRBD1. The CDR3 length is 14 residues. Looked up from germline, CDR1 is ENHRY and CDR2 is SYGVKD. J lost 4 bases, V lost 6 bases, and 8 bases had no gene match. The CDR3 spells CAISRKTGDYEQYF. DNA of the CDR3: TGTGCCATCAGCCGAAAGACAGGGGATTACGAGCAGTACTTC.

V and J are TRBV6-5 and TRBJ2-2; D call uncertain. Germline CDR1 is MNHEY and CDR2 is SVGAGI. V lost 2 bases and J 8 bases, leaving 9 bases between the germline ends. CDR3 length: 13 amino acids. CDR3 nucleotides: TGTGCCAGCAGTTACCAGACTTTAGGGGAGCTGTTTTTT. Translation gives CASSYQTLGELFF.

This clone is judged medium-sized. The genes are TRBV7-9 and TRBJ1-1, with no clear D. The CDR3 spans 14 residues. CDR1 and CDR2 from the germline V gene are SEHNR and FQNEAQ (reference sequence). Trimming shortened V by 5 bases and J by 1 base, and 11 bases separated the two germline ends. The CDR3 region is CASSPRLWNTEAFF. CDR3 DNA: TGTGCCAGCAGCCCACGTTTGTGGAACACTGAAGCTTTCTTT. Drawing the rest from reference TRBV7-9 and TRBJ1-1, the complete variable domain is DTGVSQNPRHKITKRGQNVTFRCDPISEHNRLYWYRQTLGQGPEFLTYFQNEAQLEKSRLLSDRFSAERPKGSFSTLEIQRTEQGDSAMYLCASSPRLWNTEAFFGQGTRLTVV.

The genes are TRBV5-1 and TRBJ1-2; D unclear. The V and J ends lost 5 bases and 4 bases respectively, with 18 bases between them. The length of the CDR3 is 15 residues. Germline-derived CDR1 and CDR2 are SGHRS and YFSETQ. This chain's CDR3 is CASRPPTGGSYGYTF. The CDR3 nucleotides read TGCGCCAGCAGGCCCCCCACGGGAGGGAGCTATGGCTACACCTTC.

The chain is built from TRBV6-6 and TRBJ1-6, with D uncertain. V was shortened by 2 bases and J by 7 bases, with 6 bases between the two germline ends. Germline V gene sequence: CDR1 MNHNY, CDR2 SVGAGI (reference sequence). The CDR3 has 13 residues. The CDR3 sequence is CASSYIGNSPLHF. The CDR3 nucleotides read TGTGCCAGCAGTTACATCGGAAATTCACCCCTCCACTTT.

The V and J genes are TRBV5-4 and TRBJ1-2; the D is unclear. CDR1 and CDR2 (germline): SGHNT, YYREEE (reference sequence). The CDR3 contains 15 residues. V lost 5 bases and J lost 0, with 14 bases in between. The CDR3 protein is CASSSLATANYGYTF. DNA of the CDR3: TGTGCCAGCAGTTCCCTTGCCACAGCTAACTATGGCTACACCTTC. The whole variable domain, remainder taken from reference TRBV5-4 and TRBJ1-2, is ETGVTQSPTHLIKTRGQQVTLRCSSQSGHNTVSWYQQALGQGPQFIFQYYREEENGRGNFPPRFSGLQFPNYSSELNVNALELDDSALYLCASSSLATANYGYTFGSGTRLTVV.

The chain is built from TRBV4-1 and TRBJ1-5; TRBD1 agrees at 11 bases. The CDR3 is 15 amino acids. V was clipped by 4 bases and J by 5 bases; unmatched bases: 4. Germline CDR1 MGHRA, CDR2 YSYEKL. As DNA, the CDR3 is TGCGCCAGCAGCCCGGACAGGGGGCAGGATCAGCCCCAGCATTTT. It codes for CASSPDRGQDQPQHF.